The TCR beta chain described here comes from a study of early T cells in non-severe SARS-CoV-2 infection. Study-wide context: The authors sequenced bulk RNA from unsorted whole blood, leaving chains unpaired. Study results and caveats: VDJdb matches were skewed toward anti-spike CD8 T cell responses.

Worth noting for this clonotype: Its antigen is unidentified.

Individual cDNA molecules carried attached unique molecular identifiers. One entry per CDR3 protein results from TCRdb running MiXCR on the 5' RACE reads. Of about 50,000 distinct CDR3 sequences listed, 7% to 10% are singletons. Losses at the gene ends were 0 bases for V and 2 bases for J; bases not matched to a gene: 9. The germline V gene encodes CDR1 SGDLS and CDR2 YYNGEE. The CDR3 spans 18 residues. The material sequenced was whole blood. This sequence originates from an adult who was a healthcare worker with PCR-confirmed SARS-CoV-2 infection or an uninfected control (not recorded which). The chain employs TRBV9 and TRBJ2-3, with 10 bases aligning to TRBD2. CDR3 sequence (DNA): TGTGCCAGCAGCGTAGGAAGAGTAGCGGGAGGCCACACAGATACGCAGTATTTT. It yields the protein CASSVGRVAGGHTDTQYF.